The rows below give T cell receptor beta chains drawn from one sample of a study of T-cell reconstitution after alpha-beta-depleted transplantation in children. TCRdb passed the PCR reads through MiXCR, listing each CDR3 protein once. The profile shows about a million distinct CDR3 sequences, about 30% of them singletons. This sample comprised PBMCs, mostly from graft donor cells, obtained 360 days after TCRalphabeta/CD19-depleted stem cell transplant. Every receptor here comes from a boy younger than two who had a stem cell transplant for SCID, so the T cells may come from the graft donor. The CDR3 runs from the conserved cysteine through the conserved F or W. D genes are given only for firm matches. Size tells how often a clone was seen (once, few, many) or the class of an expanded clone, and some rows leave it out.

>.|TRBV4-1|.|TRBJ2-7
CASSPLGSPYEQYF
TGCGCCAGCAGCCCTCTGGGGAGTCCCTACGAGCAGTACTTC
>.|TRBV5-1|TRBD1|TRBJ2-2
CASRPGTGGIGELFF
TGCGCCAGCAGACCCGGGACAGGGGGAATCGGGGAGCTGTTTTTT
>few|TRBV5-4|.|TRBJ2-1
CASRTDRSTYNEQFF
TGTGCCAGCAGGACCGACAGGTCCACCTACAATGAGCAGTTCTTC
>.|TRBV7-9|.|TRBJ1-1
CASSLNGGRQLF
TGTGCCAGCAGCTTAAATGGAGGGCGGCAGCTATTT
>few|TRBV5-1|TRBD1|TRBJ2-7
CASRRQGKGEQYF
TGCGCCAGCAGACGACAGGGGAAGGGCGAGCAGTACTTC
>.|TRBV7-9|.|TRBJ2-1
CASSFVDEWFF
TGTGCCAGCAGTTTCGTTGACGAATGGTTCTTC
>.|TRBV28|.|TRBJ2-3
CASSLGQGVWTDTQYF
TGTGCCAGCAGTTTGGGGCAGGGAGTATGGACAGATACGCAGTATTTT
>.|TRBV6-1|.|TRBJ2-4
CASRTPWGDIQYF
TGTGCCAGCCGGACGCCCTGGGGGGACATTCAGTACTTC
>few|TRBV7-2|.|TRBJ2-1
CASSLARRGGEQFF
TGTGCCAGCAGCTTAGCCCGCAGGGGGGGTGAGCAGTTCTTC
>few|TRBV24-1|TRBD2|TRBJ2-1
CATSDSAGAKWDEQFF
TGTGCCACCAGTGATTCAGCGGGGGCGAAGTGGGATGAGCAGTTCTTC
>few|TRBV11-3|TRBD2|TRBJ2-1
CASSSQVGTSGGESSYNEQFF
TGTGCCAGCAGCTCCCAAGTCGGGACTAGCGGGGGTGAAAGCTCCTACAATGAGCAGTTCTTC
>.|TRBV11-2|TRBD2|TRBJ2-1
CASSSWTSGGNEQFF
TGTGCCAGCAGCTCCTGGACTAGCGGAGGGAATGAGCAGTTCTTC
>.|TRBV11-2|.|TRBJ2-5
CASSSRSTTGLGLGTQYF
TGTGCCAGCAGCTCTAGAAGTACGACGGGGCTCGGGTTAGGGACCCAGTACTTC
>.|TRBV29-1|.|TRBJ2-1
CSVELRLDSYNEQFF
TGCAGCGTTGAACTTCGGTTAGACTCCTACAATGAGCAGTTCTTC
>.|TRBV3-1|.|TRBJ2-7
CASSLTGDSGEQYF
TGTGCCAGCAGCCTCACGGGAGATTCGGGGGAGCAGTACTTC
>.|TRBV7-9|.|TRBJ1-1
CASSLALAGRPEAFF
TGTGCCAGCAGCTTAGCGTTGGCAGGGAGGCCTGAAGCTTTCTTT
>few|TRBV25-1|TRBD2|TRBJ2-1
CASTKGGLAGNNEQFF
TGTGCCAGCACCAAGGGGGGACTAGCGGGGAACAATGAGCAGTTCTTC
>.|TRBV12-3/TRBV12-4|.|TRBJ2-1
CASSFRIAVNNEQFF
TGTGCCAGCAGTTTTAGAATAGCGGTCAACAATGAGCAGTTCTTC
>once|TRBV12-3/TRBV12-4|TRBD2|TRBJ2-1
CASSAGTSSIGQFF
TGTGCCAGCAGTGCCGGGACTAGCTCGATCGGGCAGTTCTTC
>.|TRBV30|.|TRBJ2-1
CAWSVSPYNEQFF
TGTGCCTGGAGTGTAAGTCCATACAATGAGCAGTTCTTC
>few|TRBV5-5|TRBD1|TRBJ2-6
CASSLGDRESGANVLTF
TGTGCCAGCAGCTTGGGGGACAGGGAGTCTGGGGCCAACGTCCTGACTTTC
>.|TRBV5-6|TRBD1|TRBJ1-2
CASSRGDRGGGYTF
TGTGCCAGCAGCCGTGGGGACAGGGGTGGAGGCTACACCTTC
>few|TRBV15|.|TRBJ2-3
CATSRGKEPTDTQYF
TGTGCCACCAGCAGAGGCAAGGAACCCACAGATACGCAGTATTTT
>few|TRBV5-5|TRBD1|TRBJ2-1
CASSLSAGTGRRVNEQFF
TGTGCCAGCAGCTTGTCTGCAGGGACAGGGAGGAGAGTCAATGAGCAGTTCTTC
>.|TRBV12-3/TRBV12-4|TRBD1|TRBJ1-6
CASSFPQKGHRGTLHF
TGTGCCAGCAGTTTCCCGCAGAAGGGGCACAGGGGCACCCTCCACTTT
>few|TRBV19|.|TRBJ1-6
CASSGGRDNSPLHF
TGTGCCAGTAGTGGAGGACGGGATAATTCACCCCTCCACTTT
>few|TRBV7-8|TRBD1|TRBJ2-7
CASSSGQSSSYEQYF
TGTGCCAGCAGTTCGGGACAGTCCTCCTCCTACGAGCAGTACTTC
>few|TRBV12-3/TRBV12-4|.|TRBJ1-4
CASSLEWGSGEKLFF
TGTGCCAGCAGCCTCGAGTGGGGGTCAGGTGAAAAACTGTTTTTT